A selection of T cell receptor beta chains follows, all from one sample in a study of beta chain features in type 1 diabetes. Using immunoSEQ multiplex PCR, the repertoire was profiled, and TCRdb retains in-frame clones only, with some absent. The table records 500,000 to 850,000 clones, roughly an eighth of them present only once. The sequencing sample was made of naive CD4+ T cells from blood. The receptors originated from a young man with type 1 diabetes. Each CDR3 is given with its conserved first and last residue. The D gene is left open where the match is weak. The size entry is marked missing in some rows and otherwise reads once, few, many or a size class.

once	NA	TRBV30	TRBJ2-7	CAWSVSGVAYEQYF	TGTGCCTGGAGTGTATCTGGGGTAGCCTACGAGCAGTACTTC
NA	NA	TRBV27	TRBJ1-1	CASSLKGGTEAFF	TGTGCCAGCAGTTTAAAGGGTGGCACTGAAGCTTTCTTT
few	TRBD1	TRBV7-2	TRBJ1-3	CASSYGQGVSGNTIYF	TGTGCCAGCAGCTATGGACAGGGAGTATCTGGAAACACCATATATTTT
few	NA	TRBV7-2	TRBJ2-1	CASTTSRAVWGLNEQFF	TGTGCCAGCACCACATCCCGCGCGGTTTGGGGTCTCAATGAGCAGTTCTTC
NA	TRBD1	TRBV2	TRBJ1-4	CASSLDRGHEKLFF	TGTGCCAGCAGCCTCGACAGGGGGCACGAAAAACTGTTTTTT
few	NA	TRBV28	TRBJ1-5	CASRHTRRQINQPQHF	TGTGCCAGCAGACACACAAGGAGACAGATAAATCAGCCCCAGCATTTT
NA	NA	TRBV28	TRBJ2-7	CASSRHTDSYEQYF	TGTGCCAGCAGTCGCCATACCGACAGCTACGAGCAGTACTTC
few	NA	TRBV2	TRBJ1-4	CASSSSQKLFF	TGTGCCAGCAGTAGCAGTCAAAAACTGTTTTTT
NA	TRBD1	TRBV11-2	TRBJ2-1	CASRTGTGMFIEQFF	TGTGCCAGCAGAACCGGGACAGGGATGTTCATTGAGCAGTTCTTC
few	TRBD2	TRBV7-2	TRBJ2-7	CASSTSGSREQYF	TGTGCCAGTAGCACTAGCGGGAGTCGGGAGCAGTACTTC
few	TRBD1	TRBV7-9	TRBJ1-2	CASTLARTGGFYGYTF	TGTGCCAGCACCCTCGCCAGGACAGGGGGCTTCTATGGCTACACCTTC
many	NA	TRBV2	TRBJ2-4	CASSEAAGETVQYF	TGTGCCAGCAGTGAAGCAGCCGGGGAGACAGTTCAGTACTTC
once	NA	TRBV5-1	TRBJ1-1	CASSLQGWDTEAFF	TGCGCCAGCAGCTTGCAGGGTTGGGACACTGAAGCTTTCTTT
few	NA	TRBV29-1	TRBJ1-1	CGATRIMNTEAFF	TGCGGCGCCACTCGAATCATGAACACTGAAGCTTTCTTT
NA	TRBD2	TRBV9	TRBJ2-3	CASSVESSGGALVVDTQYF	TGTGCCAGCAGCGTAGAATCAAGCGGGGGGGCCTTAGTGGTAGATACGCAGTATTTT
NA	NA	TRBV6-5	TRBJ2-5	CASSWRTQETQYF	TGTGCCAGCAGTTGGCGAACCCAAGAGACCCAGTACTTC
few	NA	TRBV2	TRBJ2-5	CASSDGLEETQYF	TGTGCCAGCAGTGATGGGCTAGAAGAGACCCAGTACTTC
NA	NA	TRBV4-2	TRBJ1-1	CASSLEGNGLAFF	TGTGCCAGCAGCCTGGAGGGGAATGGACTAGCTTTCTTT
NA	NA	TRBV4-3	TRBJ2-6	CASSQAIGTTSGANVLTF	TGCGCCAGCAGCCAAGCCATTGGAACGACCTCTGGGGCCAACGTCCTGACTTTC
NA	NA	TRBV6-5	TRBJ2-3	CASSYSERLGTDTQYF	TGTGCCAGCAGTTACTCGGAGCGGCTCGGCACAGATACGCAGTATTTT
few	NA	TRBV29-1	TRBJ2-3	CSVLNLASSTDTQYF	TGCAGCGTGCTTAATCTCGCGTCAAGCACAGATACGCAGTATTTT
NA	TRBD2	TRBV5-1	TRBJ2-2	CASRPSGEDFNTGELFF	TGCGCCAGCCGTCCCAGCGGGGAGGATTTTAACACCGGGGAGCTGTTTTTT
NA	NA	TRBV7-9	TRBJ2-1	CASSRGTGNEQFF	TGTGCCAGCAGCAGGGGAACGGGCAATGAGCAGTTCTTC
NA	NA	TRBV29-1	TRBJ1-1	CSVAPKLNTEAFF	TGCAGCGTTGCCCCCAAGTTGAACACTGAAGCTTTCTTT
NA	NA	TRBV5-4	TRBJ2-6	CASSRRTAPEANVLTF	TGTGCCAGCAGCCGCCGGACAGCCCCTGAGGCCAACGTCCTGACTTTC
few	TRBD1	TRBV7-6	TRBJ2-7	CASSTRQGLYEQYF	TGTGCCAGCAGCACCCGACAGGGGCTTTACGAGCAGTACTTC
few	NA	TRBV7-2	TRBJ2-2	CASSPFGTGELFF	TGTGCCAGCAGCCCCTTCGGGACCGGGGAGCTGTTTTTT
NA	NA	TRBV23-1	TRBJ1-4	CASRNGGVKEKLFF	TGCGCCAGCAGGAACGGGGGGGTTAAAGAAAAACTGTTTTTT
NA	NA	TRBV30	TRBJ2-7	CALSGGTYEQYF	TGTGCCCTATCCGGGGGTACCTACGAGCAGTACTTC
NA	NA	TRBV30	TRBJ1-5	CAWSMGTGPQHF	TGTGCCTGGAGTATGGGAACGGGGCCCCAGCATTTT
NA	NA	TRBV19	TRBJ1-5	CASSYDRQGPGGPQHF	TGTGCCAGTAGTTATGATCGGCAGGGGCCAGGAGGGCCCCAGCATTTT
NA	NA	TRBV5-1	TRBJ2-7	CASSLEVSSYEQYF	TGCGCCAGCAGCTTGGAGGTCTCGTCCTACGAGCAGTACTTC
NA	NA	TRBV30	TRBJ1-5	CAWSQISNQPQHF	TGTGCCTGGAGCCAGATTAGCAATCAGCCCCAGCATTTT
few	TRBD1	TRBV5-1	TRBJ2-5	CASSGQGRETQYF	TGCGCCAGCAGCGGACAGGGGAGAGAGACCCAGTACTTC
few	NA	TRBV9	TRBJ1-1	CASSVERLNTEAFF	TGTGCCAGCAGCGTAGAACGGCTTAACACTGAAGCTTTCTTT
NA	NA	TRBV9	TRBJ2-2	CASGPIGARNTGELFF	TGTGCCAGCGGCCCGATCGGGGCGAGGAACACCGGGGAGCTGTTTTTT
NA	NA	TRBV18	TRBJ2-1	CASSQGANNEQFF	TGTGCCAGCTCTCAAGGGGCCAACAATGAGCAGTTCTTC
NA	NA	TRBV6-5	TRBJ2-7	CASSFRDEQYF	TGTGCCAGCAGTTTTAGGGACGAGCAGTACTTC
NA	NA	TRBV30	TRBJ2-2	CAWSVGGIGELFF	TGTGCCTGGAGTGTTGGGGGGATCGGGGAGCTGTTTTTT
NA	TRBD2	TRBV5-1	TRBJ2-1	CASSPREAGSYNEQFF	TGCGCCAGCAGCCCGCGAGAAGCGGGGTCCTACAATGAGCAGTTCTTC
few	NA	TRBV5-1	TRBJ2-1	CASSPRDQWGEQFF	TGCGCCAGCAGCCCCCGGGACCAGTGGGGCGAGCAGTTCTTC